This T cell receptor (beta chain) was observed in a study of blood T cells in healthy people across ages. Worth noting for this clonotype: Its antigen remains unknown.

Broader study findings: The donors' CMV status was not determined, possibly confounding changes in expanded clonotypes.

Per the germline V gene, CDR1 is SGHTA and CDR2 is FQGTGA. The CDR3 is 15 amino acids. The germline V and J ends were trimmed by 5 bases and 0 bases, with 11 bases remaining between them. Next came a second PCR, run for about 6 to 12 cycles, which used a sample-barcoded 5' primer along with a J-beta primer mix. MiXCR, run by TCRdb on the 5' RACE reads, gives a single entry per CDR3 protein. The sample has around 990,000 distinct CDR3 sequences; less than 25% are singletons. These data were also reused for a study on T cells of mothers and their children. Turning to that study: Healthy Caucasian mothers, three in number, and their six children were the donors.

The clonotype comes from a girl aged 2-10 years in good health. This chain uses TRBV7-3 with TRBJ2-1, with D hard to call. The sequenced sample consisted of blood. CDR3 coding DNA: TGTGCCAGCAGCCCCAAACCTAGCTCCTACAATGAGCAGTTCTTC. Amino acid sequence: CASSPKPSSYNEQFF.